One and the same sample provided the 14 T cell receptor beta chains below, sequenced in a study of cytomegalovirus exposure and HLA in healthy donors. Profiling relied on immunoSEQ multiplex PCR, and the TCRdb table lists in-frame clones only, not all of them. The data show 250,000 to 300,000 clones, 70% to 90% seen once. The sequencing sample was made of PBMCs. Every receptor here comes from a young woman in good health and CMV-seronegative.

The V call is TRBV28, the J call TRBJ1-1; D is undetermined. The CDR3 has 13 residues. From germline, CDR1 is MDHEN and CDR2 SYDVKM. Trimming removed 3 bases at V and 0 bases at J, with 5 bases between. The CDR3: CASSLAVNTEAFF. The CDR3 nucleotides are TGTGCCAGCAGTTTGGCGGTGAACACTGAAGCTTTCTTT.

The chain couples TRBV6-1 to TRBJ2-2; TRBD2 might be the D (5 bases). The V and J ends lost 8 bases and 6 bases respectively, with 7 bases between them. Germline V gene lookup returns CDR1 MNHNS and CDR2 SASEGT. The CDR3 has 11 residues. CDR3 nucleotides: TGTGCCAGCGTGAGGGCCGGGGAGCTGTTTTTT. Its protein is CASVRAGELFF.

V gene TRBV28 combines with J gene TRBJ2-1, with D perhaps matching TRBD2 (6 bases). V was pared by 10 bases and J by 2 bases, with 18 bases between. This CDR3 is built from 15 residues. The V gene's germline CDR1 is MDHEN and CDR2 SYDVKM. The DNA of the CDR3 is TGTGCCATCAAGCCTACTAGCAGAACCTACAATGAGCAGTTCTTC. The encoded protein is CAIKPTSRTYNEQFF.

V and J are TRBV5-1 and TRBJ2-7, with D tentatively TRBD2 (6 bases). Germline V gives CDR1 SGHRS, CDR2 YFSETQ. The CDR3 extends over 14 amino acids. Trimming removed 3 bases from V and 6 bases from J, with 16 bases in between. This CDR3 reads CASSSLASGVEQYF. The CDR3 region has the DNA TGCGCCAGCAGCTCCCTAGCGAGTGGGGTCGAGCAGTACTTC.

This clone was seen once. The CDR3 is CASSHRGTGTYEQYF. The CDR3 bases are TGTGCCAGCAGCCACCGGGGGACAGGGACCTACGAGCAGTACTTC. The chain is built from TRBV28 and TRBJ2-7; 9 bases match TRBD1. The CDR3 spans 15 residues. J was trimmed by 2 bases and V by 6 bases; bases with no gene match: 8. Germline V gene lookup returns CDR1 MDHEN and CDR2 SYDVKM.

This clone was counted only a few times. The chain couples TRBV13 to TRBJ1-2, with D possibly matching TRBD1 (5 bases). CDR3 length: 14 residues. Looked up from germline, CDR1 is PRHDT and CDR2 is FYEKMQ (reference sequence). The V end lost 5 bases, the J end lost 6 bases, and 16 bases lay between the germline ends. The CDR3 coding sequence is TGTGCCAGCAGCGATTTAAGGGGTTTGCATGGCTACACCTTC. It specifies CASSDLRGLHGYTF.

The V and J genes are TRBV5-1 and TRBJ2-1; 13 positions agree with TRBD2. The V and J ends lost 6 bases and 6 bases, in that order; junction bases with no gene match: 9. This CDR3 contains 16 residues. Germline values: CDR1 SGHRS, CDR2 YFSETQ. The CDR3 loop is CASNREGTSGANEQFF. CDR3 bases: TGCGCCAGCAACCGCGAAGGGACTAGCGGGGCCAATGAGCAGTTCTTC. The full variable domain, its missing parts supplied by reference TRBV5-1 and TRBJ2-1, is KAGVTQTPRYLIKTRGQQVTLSCSPISGHRSVSWYQQTPGQGLQFLFEYFSETQRNKGNFPGRFSGRQFSNSRSEMNVSTLELGDSALYLCASNREGTSGANEQFFGPGTRLTVL.

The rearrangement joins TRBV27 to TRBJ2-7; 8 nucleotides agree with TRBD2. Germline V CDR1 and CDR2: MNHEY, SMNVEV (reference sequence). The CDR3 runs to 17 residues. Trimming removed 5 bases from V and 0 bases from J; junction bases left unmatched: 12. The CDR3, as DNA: TGTGCCAGCAGTCCGTTTTGGCGGGGGGCCAGCTCCTACGAGCAGTACTTC. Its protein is CASSPFWRGASSYEQYF.

This CDR3 reads CASAPGQGREYGYTF. Written as DNA, the CDR3 is TGTGCTAGTGCCCCAGGACAGGGGCGAGAGTATGGCTACACCTTC. This chain joins TRBV12-5 and TRBJ1-2, with 9 bases identical to TRBD1. The CDR3 has 15 amino acids. CDR1 and CDR2 (germline): LGHNT, FRNRAP. With V trimmed by 7 bases and J by 5 bases, 11 bases remained unmatched.

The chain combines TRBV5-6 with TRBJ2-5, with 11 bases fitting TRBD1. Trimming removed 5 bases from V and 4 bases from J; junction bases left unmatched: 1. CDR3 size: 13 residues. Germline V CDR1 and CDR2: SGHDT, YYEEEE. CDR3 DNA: TGTGCCAGCAGGGGGACAGGGGGAGAGACCCAGTACTTC. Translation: CASRGTGGETQYF.

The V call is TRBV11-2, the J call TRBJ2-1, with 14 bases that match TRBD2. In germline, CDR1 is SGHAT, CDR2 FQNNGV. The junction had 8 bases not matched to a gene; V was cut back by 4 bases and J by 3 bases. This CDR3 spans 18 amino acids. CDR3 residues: CASSSRTSGRLVYNEQFF. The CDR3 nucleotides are TGTGCCAGCAGCTCCCGGACTAGCGGGAGGCTCGTCTACAATGAGCAGTTCTTC.

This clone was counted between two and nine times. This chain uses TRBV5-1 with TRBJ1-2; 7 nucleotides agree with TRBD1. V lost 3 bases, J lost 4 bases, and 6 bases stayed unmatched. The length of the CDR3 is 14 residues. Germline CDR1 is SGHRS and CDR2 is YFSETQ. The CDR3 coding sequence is TGCGCCAGCAGCTCAGGGACAGTCACCTATGGCTACACCTTC. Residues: CASSSGTVTYGYTF.

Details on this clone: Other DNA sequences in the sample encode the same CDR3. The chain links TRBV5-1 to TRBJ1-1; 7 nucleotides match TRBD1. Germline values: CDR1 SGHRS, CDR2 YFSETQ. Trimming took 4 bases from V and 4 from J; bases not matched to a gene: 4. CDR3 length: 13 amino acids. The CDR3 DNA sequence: TGCGCCAGCAGCCCAGGGGGAGGCACTGAAGCTTTCTTT. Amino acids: CASSPGGGTEAFF.

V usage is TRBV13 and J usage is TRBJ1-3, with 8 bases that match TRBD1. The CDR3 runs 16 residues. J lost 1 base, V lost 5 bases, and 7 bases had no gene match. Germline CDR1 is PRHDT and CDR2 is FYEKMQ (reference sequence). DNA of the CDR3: TGTGCCAGCAGCCCACCGGACAGGGTATCTGGAAACACCATATATTTT. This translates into CASSPPDRVSGNTIYF.